A single sample is the source of the 29 T cell receptor beta chains below, sequenced in a study of blood T cell repertoires in COVID-19. Profiling relied on immunoSEQ multiplex PCR, and the TCRdb table lists in-frame clones only, not all of them. In the table there are a few hundred thousand clones, around 92% of which are singletons. The specimen sequenced was PBMCs or T cells enriched from blood (not recorded which). All receptors derive from a woman younger than 45 who had recovered from COVID-19.

The chain links TRBV30 to TRBJ2-7, with TRBD2 matching 9 bases. With V trimmed by 3 bases and J by 5 bases, 11 bases remained unmatched. CDR1 and CDR2 from the germline V gene are GTSNPN and SVGIG (reference sequence). The CDR3 runs 15 residues. In DNA form, the CDR3 reads TGTGCCTGGAGCCCTACCGGGACTAGCTTTCACGAGCAGTACTTC. It specifies CAWSPTGTSFHEQYF.

V gene TRBV28 combines with J gene TRBJ2-7; 8 nucleotides agree with TRBD2. CDR1 is MDHEN, CDR2 SYDVKM, per germline. The CDR3 spans 14 residues. Trimming took 5 bases from V and 4 from J; bases not matched to a gene: 7. The CDR3 DNA reads TGTGCCAGCAGTCCCACTAGCGGCGATTACGAGCAGTACTTC. It specifies CASSPTSGDYEQYF.

DNA for the CDR3: TGTGCCAGCAGGAAGGGACAGGGGGCGAATGAGCAGTTCTTC. It specifies CASRKGQGANEQFF. The chain links TRBV6-4 to TRBJ2-1; TRBD1 matches at 12 bases. V was clipped by 6 bases and J by 7 bases; unmatched bases: 4. CDR1 MRHNA and CDR2 SNTAGT come from the germline V gene. This CDR3 region has 14 residues.

The chain links TRBV12-5 to TRBJ1-1; 10 nucleotides line up with TRBD1. The germline CDR1 and CDR2 sequences are LGHNT and FRNRAP. V lost 7 bases and J lost 3; bases outside the gene matches: 2. The CDR3 sequence is 13 residues long. The CDR3 protein is CASVGTGDTEAFF. CDR3 in DNA: TGTGCTAGTGTTGGGACAGGGGACACTGAAGCTTTCTTT.

In its sample, this clone was seen a few times. This sequence joins TRBV24-1 and TRBJ1-4; 8 nucleotides agree with TRBD1. The CDR3 is made up of 14 amino acids. V shed 3 bases, J shed 7 bases, and the junction held 3 bases outside the gene matches. Germline values: CDR1 KGHDR, CDR2 SFDVKD. In DNA, the CDR3 is TGTGCCACCAGTGATGCAGGGGGCATTGAAAAACTGTTTTTT. As protein: CATSDAGGIEKLFF.

The chain carries TRBV9 and TRBJ2-1, with D maybe TRBD2 (6 bases). This CDR3 is 14 amino acids long. V was pared by 0 bases and J by 8 bases, with 12 bases between. From germline, CDR1 is SGDLS and CDR2 YYNGEE. DNA of the CDR3: TGTGCCAGCAGCGTAGGGAGGGCCCCCGATGAGCAGTTCTTC. Translated: CASSVGRAPDEQFF. Based on the CDR3 plus reference TRBV9 and TRBJ2-1, the full variable domain is DSGVTQTPKHLITATGQRVTLRCSPRSGDLSVYWYQQSLDQGLQFLIQYYNGEERAKGNILERFSAQQFPDLHSELNLSSLELGDSALYFCASSVGRAPDEQFFGPGTRLTVL.

The J gene is TRBJ1-1, the V gene TRBV30; possible D gene TRBD1, 5 bases. The CDR3 has 13 amino acids. V lost 4 bases and J 5 bases, leaving 14 bases between the germline ends. Germline loops: CDR1 GTSNPN, CDR2 SVGIG (reference sequence). The CDR3 here is CAWKPGEFTEAFF. The CDR3 DNA follows: TGTGCCTGGAAACCGGGGGAGTTTACTGAAGCTTTCTTT.

J is TRBJ1-2 and V is TRBV30, with D perhaps TRBD1 (6 bases). V lost 7 bases and J 1 base, leaving 13 bases between the germline ends. The germline V gene has CDR1 GTSNPN and CDR2 SVGIG (reference sequence). CDR3 length: 13 residues. DNA of the CDR3: TGTGCCTCTACAGGGCGGTATAACTATGGCTACACCTTC. Residues: CASTGRYNYGYTF.

The chain recombines TRBV3-1 (or the pseudogene TRBV3-2) with TRBJ1-1; D gene unclear. The CDR3 runs 14 residues. Germline loops: CDR1 LGHDT, CDR2 YNNKEL (reference sequence). Trimming took 5 bases from V and 4 from J, leaving 14 bases between them. The CDR3 protein is CASSTSGSFTEAFF. The CDR3 DNA reads as TGTGCCAGCAGCACCTCGGGGTCCTTCACTGAAGCTTTCTTT.

The gene calls are TRBV5-4 and TRBJ1-4; tentative D call: TRBD1 (5 bases). Trimming left V 5 bases short and J 4 bases short, with 9 bases between. CDR3 length equals 13 residues. CDR1 SGHNT and CDR2 YYREEE come from the germline V gene (reference sequence). The CDR3 here is CASRGPSNEKLFF. CDR3 nucleotide sequence: TGTGCCAGCAGGGGGCCGAGTAATGAAAAACTGTTTTTT.

The V call is TRBV18, the J call TRBJ1-2; unclear D gene. There are 13 residues in the CDR3. Germline lookup yields CDR1 KGHSH and CDR2 LQKENI. The ends were cut back, 3 bases at V and 3 bases at J, with 8 bases in the middle. The DNA of the CDR3 is TGTGCCAGCTCACCGGTGCAGGACTATGGCTACACCTTC. It encodes CASSPVQDYGYTF.

The chain recombines TRBV6-2 or TRBV6-3 with TRBJ1-1, with 8 bases lining up with TRBD1. Per germline, CDR1 MNHEY and CDR2 SVGEGT. The CDR3 has 12 residues. V lost 5 bases, J lost 7 bases, and 3 bases stayed unmatched. CDR3 in amino acids: CASSQGAVEAFF. The CDR3 DNA is TGTGCCAGCAGTCAGGGGGCTGTTGAAGCTTTCTTT.

V gene TRBV5-4 combines with J gene TRBJ1-2, with TRBD1 as a possible D gene (5 bases). V was clipped by 0 bases and J by 7 bases, with 7 bases between them. This CDR3 is built from 12 residues. The germline V gene has CDR1 SGHNT and CDR2 YYREEE (reference sequence). The CDR3 sequence: CASSLDGAGYTF. CDR3 nucleotide sequence: TGTGCCAGCAGCTTGGATGGGGCTGGCTACACCTTC.

The chain employs TRBV6-1 and TRBJ1-4, with D maybe TRBD1 (5 bases). V lost 0 bases, J lost 7 bases, and 12 bases lay in between. Germline loops: CDR1 MNHNS, CDR2 SASEGT. This CDR3 is 15 amino acids long. The chain's CDR3 is CASSEARGVGEKLFF. In DNA, the CDR3 is TGTGCCAGCAGTGAAGCGCGGGGGGTAGGTGAAAAACTGTTTTTT.

V usage is TRBV29-1 and J usage is TRBJ2-5; 7 nucleotides agree with TRBD2. The junction had 2 bases not matched to a gene; V was cut back by 3 bases and J by 1 base. This CDR3 spans 13 amino acids. Looked up from germline, CDR1 is SQVTM and CDR2 is ANQGSEA. CDR3 in amino acids: CSVDLAGQETQYF. DNA for the CDR3: TGCAGCGTTGATTTAGCGGGCCAAGAGACCCAGTACTTC.

CDR3 nucleotides: TGTGCCACCAGCGCGTTAAGGAGGACCGGGGAGCTGTTTTTT. As protein: CATSALRRTGELFF. V and J are TRBV15 and TRBJ2-2; D is possibly TRBD2 (5 bases). The germline CDR1 and CDR2 sequences are LNHNV and YYDKDF (reference sequence). Deletions cut 5 bases from V and 5 bases from J, with 12 bases between. The CDR3 contains 14 residues.

The chain recombines TRBV6-5 with TRBJ1-2, with TRBD1 matching over 7 bases. The CDR3 loop spans 13 amino acids. The V and J ends lost 4 bases and 7 bases, in that order; junction bases with no gene match: 6. Looked up from germline, CDR1 is MNHEY and CDR2 is SVGAGI. The CDR3 here is CASSLTGKAGYTF. The CDR3 coding sequence is TGTGCCAGCAGTTTGACAGGGAAGGCTGGCTACACCTTC.

The J gene is TRBJ2-3, the V gene TRBV5-1; 9 bases fit TRBD1. Germline V lookup: CDR1 SGHRS, CDR2 YFSETQ. This CDR3 has 17 residues. V lost 0 bases and J lost 2; bases outside the gene matches: 7. The CDR3 region has the DNA TGCGCCAGCAGCTTGGGACAGGGGGACTTTATCACAGATACGCAGTATTTT. Its translation is CASSLGQGDFITDTQYF.

This chain joins TRBV5-4 and TRBJ2-7; D might be TRBD2 (5 bases). CDR3 length: 15 residues. Trimming removed 4 bases at V and 2 bases at J, with 16 bases between. Germline V gives CDR1 SGHNT, CDR2 YYREEE (reference sequence). This CDR3 is CASSTKQTTTYEQYF. CDR3 nucleotides: TGTGCCAGCAGCACGAAACAGACTACAACCTACGAGCAGTACTTC.

The genes are TRBV13 and TRBJ1-1; D possibly corresponds to TRBD1 (5 bases). Trimming shortened V by 7 bases and J by 1 base, and 13 bases separated the two germline ends. From germline, CDR1 is PRHDT and CDR2 FYEKMQ (reference sequence). This CDR3 contains 14 residues. CDR3 sequence reads: CASILGQQNTEAFF. Written as DNA, the CDR3 is TGTGCCAGCATCCTGGGGCAGCAGAACACTGAAGCTTTCTTT.

The genes are TRBV12-3 or TRBV12-4 and TRBJ1-1; D gene unclear. The CDR3 is 12 amino acids. With 2 bases removed from V and 11 bases from J, the gap between germline ends came to 12 bases. The CDR3 DNA follows: TGTGCCAGCAGTTTACAGGTCTTGGCGGCTTTCTTT. This codes for CASSLQVLAAFF.

V gene TRBV6-1 combines with J gene TRBJ2-5, with 8 positions matching TRBD2. Germline lookup yields CDR1 MNHNS and CDR2 SASEGT. The length of the CDR3 is 17 residues. V shed 2 bases and J 3 bases; nucleotides not matched to a gene: 11. In DNA, the CDR3 is TGTGCCAGCAGTGAAATCGACCGGGAGGGGAGAAAAGAGACCCAGTACTTC. Translation gives CASSEIDREGRKETQYF.

The sample holds one count of this clone. The chain employs TRBV29-1 and TRBJ2-7; D unresolved. CDR3 length equals 12 residues. Germline CDR1 reads SQVTM; CDR2 reads ANQGSEA. The V end was cut by 6 bases, the J end by 4 bases, with 13 bases between. The chain's CDR3 is CSVRQVSYEQYF. In DNA form, the CDR3 reads TGCAGCGTGAGACAAGTTTCTTACGAGCAGTACTTC.

The V and J genes are TRBV7-9 and TRBJ1-4; D is uncertain. The CDR3 consists of 16 residues. V was cut by 2 bases and J by 0 bases, with 10 bases left in between. CDR1 and CDR2 from the germline V gene are SEHNR and FQNEAQ (reference sequence). CDR3 sequence: CASSLSAVATNEKLFF. CDR3 sequence (DNA): TGTGCCAGCAGCTTATCAGCGGTTGCAACTAATGAAAAACTGTTTTTT.

This sequence joins TRBV3-1 (or the pseudogene TRBV3-2) and TRBJ2-7, with 10 bases aligning to TRBD1. CDR1 LGHDT and CDR2 YNNKEL come from the germline V gene (reference sequence). V trimming: 4 bases; J trimming: 3 bases; junction bases outside the gene matches: 9. CDR3 length equals 16 residues. Here the CDR3 reads CASSPGDRGIFYEQYF. As DNA, the CDR3 is TGTGCCAGCAGCCCCGGGGACAGGGGAATTTTCTACGAGCAGTACTTC.

The rearrangement uses TRBV5-1 and TRBJ2-3; a possible D gene is TRBD2 (6 bases). Germline loops: CDR1 SGHRS, CDR2 YFSETQ. The CDR3 spans 15 residues. V shed 1 base and J shed 0 bases, with 9 bases lying between them. In nucleotides, the CDR3 is TGCGCCAGCAGCTTGACGACTAGTAGCACAGATACGCAGTATTTT. This gives the protein CASSLTTSSTDTQYF. Based on the CDR3 plus reference TRBV5-1 and TRBJ2-3, the full variable domain is KAGVTQTPRYLIKTRGQQVTLSCSPISGHRSVSWYQQTPGQGLQFLFEYFSETQRNKGNFPGRFSGRQFSNSRSEMNVSTLELGDSALYLCASSLTTSSTDTQYFGPGTRLTVL.

The chain has TRBV19 and TRBJ1-5, with D perhaps TRBD1 (6 bases). This CDR3 comprises 15 residues. Germline CDR1 and CDR2: LNHDA and SQIVND (reference sequence). With 7 bases removed from V and 4 bases from J, the gap between germline ends came to 17 bases. CDR3 nucleotides: TGTGCCAGTATGGGGCGGGGGGGCAGGAATCAGCCCCAGCATTTT. Amino acids: CASMGRGGRNQPQHF.

This clone showed up just a few times. This chain connects TRBV2 to TRBJ1-2, with 7 bases aligning to TRBD1. Germline V CDR1 and CDR2: SNHLY, FYNNEI. This CDR3 has 14 amino acids. The ends lost 5 bases at V and 3 bases at J; junction bases unmatched: 6. CDR3 loop: CASSPATGYYGYTF. Written as DNA, the CDR3 is TGTGCCAGCAGTCCAGCGACAGGGTACTATGGCTACACCTTC. Filled out from reference TRBV2 and TRBJ1-2, the complete variable domain reads EPEVTQTPSHQVTQMGQEVILRCVPISNHLYFYWYRQILGQKVEFLVSFYNNEISEKSEIFDDQFSVERPDGSNFTLKIRSTKLEDSAMYFCASSPATGYYGYTFGSGTRLTVV.

The chain recombines TRBV7-9 with TRBJ2-7; 7 bases are a match to TRBD1. V shed 4 bases, J shed 1 base, and the junction held 4 bases outside the gene matches. The CDR3 runs to 14 residues. Germline assignment: CDR1 SEHNR and CDR2 FQNEAQ (reference sequence). CDR3 residues: CASSSGTASYEQYF. Here the CDR3 DNA reads TGTGCCAGCAGCTCAGGGACAGCATCCTACGAGCAGTACTTC.